This T cell receptor beta chain was recovered during a study of blood T cells in healthy people across ages. CDR1 is SGDLS, CDR2 YYNGEE, per germline. The CDR3 loop spans 14 amino acids. Combining a sample-barcoded 5' primer with a J-beta primer mix, a second PCR ran for about 7 to 12 cycles. TCRdb analysed the 5' RACE reads with MiXCR anew, one entry per CDR3 protein. This sample has some 1.4 million distinct CDR3 sequences; roughly 40% occur once, and the top ten carry roughly 7.7%. This clonotype was seen a few times. The chain is built from TRBV9 and TRBJ2-5, with D possibly matching TRBD2 (6 bases). The J call is uncertain, as TRBJ2-7 better fits the DNA end. Material: blood. The sequence was collected from a woman aged 18-29 years in good health. CDR3 sequence: CASSSRDGGYEQYF. CDR3 in DNA: TGTGCCAGCAGCTCCCGAGACGGGGGTTACGAGCAGTACTTC.